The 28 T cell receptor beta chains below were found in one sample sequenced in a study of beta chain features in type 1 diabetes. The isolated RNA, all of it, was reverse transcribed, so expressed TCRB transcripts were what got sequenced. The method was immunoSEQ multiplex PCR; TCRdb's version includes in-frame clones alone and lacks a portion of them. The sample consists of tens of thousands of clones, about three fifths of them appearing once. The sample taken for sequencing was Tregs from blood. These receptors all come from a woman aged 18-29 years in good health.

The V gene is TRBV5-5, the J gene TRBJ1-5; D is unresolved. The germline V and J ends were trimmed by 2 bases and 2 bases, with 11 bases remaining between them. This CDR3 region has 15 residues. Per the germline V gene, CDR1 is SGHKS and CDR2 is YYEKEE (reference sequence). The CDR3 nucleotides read TGTGCCAGCAGCTTTGCGGAGATACGCAATCAGCCCCAGCATTTT. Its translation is CASSFAEIRNQPQHF.

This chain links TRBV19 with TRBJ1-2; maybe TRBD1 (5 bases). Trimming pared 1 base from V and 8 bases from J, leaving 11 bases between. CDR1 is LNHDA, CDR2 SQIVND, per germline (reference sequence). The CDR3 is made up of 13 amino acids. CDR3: CASSIGRDSGYTF. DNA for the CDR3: TGTGCCAGTAGTATAGGTCGCGACAGCGGCTACACCTTC.

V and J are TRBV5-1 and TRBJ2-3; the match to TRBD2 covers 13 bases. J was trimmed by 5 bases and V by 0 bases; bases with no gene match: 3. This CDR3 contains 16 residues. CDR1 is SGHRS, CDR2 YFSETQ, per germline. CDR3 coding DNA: TGCGCCAGCAGCTTGGAGCGGACTAGCGGGGGAGATACGCAGTATTTT. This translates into CASSLERTSGGDTQYF.

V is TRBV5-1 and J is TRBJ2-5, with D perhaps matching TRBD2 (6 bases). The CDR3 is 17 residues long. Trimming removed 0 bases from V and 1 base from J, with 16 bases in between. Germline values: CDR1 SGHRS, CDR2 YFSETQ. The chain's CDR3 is CASSLARDSGPQETQYF. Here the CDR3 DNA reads TGCGCCAGCAGCTTGGCCAGGGACTCAGGGCCCCAAGAGACCCAGTACTTC.

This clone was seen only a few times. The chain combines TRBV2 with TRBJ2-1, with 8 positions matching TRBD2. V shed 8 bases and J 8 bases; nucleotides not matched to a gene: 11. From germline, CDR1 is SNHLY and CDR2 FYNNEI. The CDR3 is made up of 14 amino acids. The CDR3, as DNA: TGTGCCAGCGCATGGAGCGGGAGCAGAGATGAGCAGTTCTTC. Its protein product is CASAWSGSRDEQFF.

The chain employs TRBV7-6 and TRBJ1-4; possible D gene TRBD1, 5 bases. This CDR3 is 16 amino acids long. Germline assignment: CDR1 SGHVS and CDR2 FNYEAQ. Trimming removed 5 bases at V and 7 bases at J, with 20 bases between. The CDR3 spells CASSIPAGQGVEKLFF. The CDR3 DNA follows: TGTGCCAGCAGCATACCGGCGGGGCAGGGTGTTGAAAAACTGTTTTTT. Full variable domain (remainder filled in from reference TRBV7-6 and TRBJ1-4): GAGVSQSPRYKVTKRGQDVALRCDPISGHVSLYWYRQALGQGPEFLTYFNYEAQQDKSGLPNDRFSAERPEGSISTLTIQRTEQRDSAMYRCASSIPAGQGVEKLFFGSGTQLSVL.

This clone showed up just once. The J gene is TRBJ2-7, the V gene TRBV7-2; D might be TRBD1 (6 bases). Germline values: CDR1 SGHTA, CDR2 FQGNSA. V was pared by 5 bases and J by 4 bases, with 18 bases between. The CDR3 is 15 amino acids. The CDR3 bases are TGTGCCAGCAGCCACCGAGGGGGAAGGGCTTACGAGCAGTACTTC. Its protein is CASSHRGGRAYEQYF.

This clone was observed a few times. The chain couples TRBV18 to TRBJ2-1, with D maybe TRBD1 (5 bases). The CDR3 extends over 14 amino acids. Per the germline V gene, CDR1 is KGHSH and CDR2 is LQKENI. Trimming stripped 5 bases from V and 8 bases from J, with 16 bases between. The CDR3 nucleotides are TGTGCCAGCTCAGGGCCGACAGAAAAAGATGAGCAGTTCTTC. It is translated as CASSGPTEKDEQFF.

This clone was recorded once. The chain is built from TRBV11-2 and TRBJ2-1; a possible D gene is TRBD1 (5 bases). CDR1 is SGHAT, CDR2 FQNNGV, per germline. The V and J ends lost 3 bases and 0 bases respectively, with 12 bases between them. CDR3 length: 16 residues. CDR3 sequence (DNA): TGTGCCAGCAGCTTTGGTCAGGGTAGCTCCTACAATGAGCAGTTCTTC. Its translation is CASSFGQGSSYNEQFF.

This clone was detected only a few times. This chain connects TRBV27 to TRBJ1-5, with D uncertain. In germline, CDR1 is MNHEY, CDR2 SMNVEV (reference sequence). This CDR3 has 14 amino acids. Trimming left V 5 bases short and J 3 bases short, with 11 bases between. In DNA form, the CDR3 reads TGTGCCAGCAGTACACAGAGTCCCAATCAGCCCCAGCATTTT. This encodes CASSTQSPNQPQHF.

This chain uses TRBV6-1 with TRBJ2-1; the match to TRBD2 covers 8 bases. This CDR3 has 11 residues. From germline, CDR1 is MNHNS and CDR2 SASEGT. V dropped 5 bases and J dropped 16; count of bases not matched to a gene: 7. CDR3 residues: CASSQRGGFFF. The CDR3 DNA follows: TGTGCCAGCAGTCAACGGGGGGGATTCTTCTTC.

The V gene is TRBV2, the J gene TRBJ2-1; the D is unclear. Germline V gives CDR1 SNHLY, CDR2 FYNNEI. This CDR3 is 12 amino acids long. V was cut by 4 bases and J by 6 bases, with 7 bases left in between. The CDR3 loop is CASSGQFNEQFF. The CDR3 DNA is TGTGCCAGCAGTGGGCAATTCAATGAGCAGTTCTTC.

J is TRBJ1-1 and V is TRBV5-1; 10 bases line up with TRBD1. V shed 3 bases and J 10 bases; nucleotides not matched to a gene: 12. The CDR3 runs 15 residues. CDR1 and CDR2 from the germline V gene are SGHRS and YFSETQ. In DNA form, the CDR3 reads TGCGCCAGCAGCTCCGGACAGGGGGTCTATGGTCGAGCTTTCTTT. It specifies CASSSGQGVYGRAFF. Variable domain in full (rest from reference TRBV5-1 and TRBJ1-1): KAGVTQTPRYLIKTRGQQVTLSCSPISGHRSVSWYQQTPGQGLQFLFEYFSETQRNKGNFPGRFSGRQFSNSRSEMNVSTLELGDSALYLCASSSGQGVYGRAFFGQGTRLTVV.

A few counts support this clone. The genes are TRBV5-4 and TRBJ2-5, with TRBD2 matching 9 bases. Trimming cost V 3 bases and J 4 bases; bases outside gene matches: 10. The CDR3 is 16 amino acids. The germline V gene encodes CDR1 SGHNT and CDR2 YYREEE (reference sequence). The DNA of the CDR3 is TGTGCCAGCAGCTGGGGGGTAGCGGGAGTTGGAGAGACCCAGTACTTC. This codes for CASSWGVAGVGETQYF.

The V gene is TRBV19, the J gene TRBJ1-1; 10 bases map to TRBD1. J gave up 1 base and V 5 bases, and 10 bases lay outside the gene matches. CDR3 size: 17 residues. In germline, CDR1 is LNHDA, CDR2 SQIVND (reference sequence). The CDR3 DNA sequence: TGTGCCAGTAGTCAGGGCGGGACAGGGGTTCGGAACACTGAAGCTTTCTTT. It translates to CASSQGGTGVRNTEAFF.

CDR3 protein: CASRAGLAGLYTGELFF. In nucleotides, the CDR3 is TGTGCCAGCAGAGCGGGACTAGCGGGACTTTACACCGGGGAGCTGTTTTTT. This chain links TRBV11-2 with TRBJ2-2, with 13 bases aligning to TRBD2. This CDR3 has 17 amino acids. V lost 6 bases to trimming and J lost 3 bases; unmatched junction nucleotides: 7. CDR1 and CDR2 (germline): SGHAT, FQNNGV. The whole variable domain, remainder taken from reference TRBV11-2 and TRBJ2-2, is EAGVAQSPRYKIIEKRQSVAFWCNPISGHATLYWYQQILGQGPKLLIQFQNNGVVDDSQLPKDRFSAERLKGVDSTLKIQPAKLEDSAVYLCASRAGLAGLYTGELFFGEGSRLTVL.

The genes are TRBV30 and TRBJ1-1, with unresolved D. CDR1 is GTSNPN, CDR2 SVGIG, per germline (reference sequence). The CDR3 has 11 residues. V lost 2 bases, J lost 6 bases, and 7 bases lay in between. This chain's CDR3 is CAWSFYPEAFF. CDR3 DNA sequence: TGTGCCTGGAGTTTCTACCCTGAAGCTTTCTTT.

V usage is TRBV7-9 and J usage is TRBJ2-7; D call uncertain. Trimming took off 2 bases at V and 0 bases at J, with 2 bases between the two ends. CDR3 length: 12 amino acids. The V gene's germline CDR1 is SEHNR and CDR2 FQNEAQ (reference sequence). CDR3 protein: CASSLHSYEQYF. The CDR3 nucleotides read TGTGCCAGCAGCTTACACTCCTACGAGCAGTACTTC.

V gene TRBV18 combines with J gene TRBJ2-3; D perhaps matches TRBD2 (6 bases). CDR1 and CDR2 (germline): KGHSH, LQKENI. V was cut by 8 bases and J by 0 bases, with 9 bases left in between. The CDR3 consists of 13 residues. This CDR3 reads CASGGLSTDTQYF. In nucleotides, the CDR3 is TGTGCCAGCGGGGGACTTAGCACAGATACGCAGTATTTT.

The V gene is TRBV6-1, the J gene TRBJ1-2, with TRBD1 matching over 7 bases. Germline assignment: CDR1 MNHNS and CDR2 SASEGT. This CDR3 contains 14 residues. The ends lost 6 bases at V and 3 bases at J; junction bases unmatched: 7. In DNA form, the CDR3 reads TGTGCCAGCAGGCTAGACAGGGCCTACTATGGCTACACCTTC. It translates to CASRLDRAYYGYTF.

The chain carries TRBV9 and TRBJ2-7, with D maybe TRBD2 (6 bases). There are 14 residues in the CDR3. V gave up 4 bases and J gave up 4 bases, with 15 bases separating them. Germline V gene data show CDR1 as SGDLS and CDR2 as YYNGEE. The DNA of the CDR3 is TGTGCCAGCAGCCCGGGGACTCCCTTGTACGAGCAGTACTTC. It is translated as CASSPGTPLYEQYF.

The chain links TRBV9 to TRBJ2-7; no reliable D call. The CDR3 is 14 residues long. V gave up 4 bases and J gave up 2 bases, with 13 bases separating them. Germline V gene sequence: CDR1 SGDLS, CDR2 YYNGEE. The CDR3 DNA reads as TGTGCCAGCAGCCGAGAGCTGCTAACCTACGAGCAGTACTTC. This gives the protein CASSRELLTYEQYF.

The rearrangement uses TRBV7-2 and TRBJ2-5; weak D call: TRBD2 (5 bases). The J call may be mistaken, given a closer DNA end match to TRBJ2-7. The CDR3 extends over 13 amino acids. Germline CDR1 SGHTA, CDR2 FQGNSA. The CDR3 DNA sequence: TGTGCCAGCAGCCCGCGGAGGACCTACGAGCAGTACTTC. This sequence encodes CASSPRRTYEQYF.

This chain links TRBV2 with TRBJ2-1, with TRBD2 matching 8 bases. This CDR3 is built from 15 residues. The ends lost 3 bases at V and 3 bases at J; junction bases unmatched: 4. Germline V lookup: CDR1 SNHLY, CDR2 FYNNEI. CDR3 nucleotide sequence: TGTGCCAGCAGTGAGCTCGCGGGGGGCTACAATGAGCAGTTCTTC. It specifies CASSELAGGYNEQFF. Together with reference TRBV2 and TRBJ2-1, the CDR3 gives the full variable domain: EPEVTQTPSHQVTQMGQEVILRCVPISNHLYFYWYRQILGQKVEFLVSFYNNEISEKSEIFDDQFSVERPDGSNFTLKIRSTKLEDSAMYFCASSELAGGYNEQFFGPGTRLTVL.

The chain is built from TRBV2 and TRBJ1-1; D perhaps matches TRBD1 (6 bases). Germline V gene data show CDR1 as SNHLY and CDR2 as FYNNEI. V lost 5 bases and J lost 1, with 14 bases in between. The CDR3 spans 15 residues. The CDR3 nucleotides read TGTGCCAGCAGTCCCCGAGGGGGTCGGAACACTGAAGCTTTCTTT. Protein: CASSPRGGRNTEAFF.

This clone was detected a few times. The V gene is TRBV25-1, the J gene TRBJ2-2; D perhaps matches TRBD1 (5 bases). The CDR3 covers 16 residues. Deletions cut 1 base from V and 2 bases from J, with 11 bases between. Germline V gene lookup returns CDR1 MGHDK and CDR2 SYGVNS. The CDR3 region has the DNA TGTGCCAGCAGTGAATTGGGGCACCTAAACACCGGGGAGCTGTTTTTT. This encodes CASSELGHLNTGELFF. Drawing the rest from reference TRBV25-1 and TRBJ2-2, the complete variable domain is EADIYQTPRYLVIGTGKKITLECSQTMGHDKMYWYQQDPGMELHLIHYSYGVNSTEKGDLSSESTVSRIRTEHFPLTLESARPSHTSQYLCASSELGHLNTGELFFGEGSRLTVL.

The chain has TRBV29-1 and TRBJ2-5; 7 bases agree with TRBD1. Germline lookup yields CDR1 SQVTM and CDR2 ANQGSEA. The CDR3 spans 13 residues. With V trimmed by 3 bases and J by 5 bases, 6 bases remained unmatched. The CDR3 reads CSVDSRGYETQYF. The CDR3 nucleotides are TGCAGCGTTGACAGCAGGGGGTACGAGACCCAGTACTTC.

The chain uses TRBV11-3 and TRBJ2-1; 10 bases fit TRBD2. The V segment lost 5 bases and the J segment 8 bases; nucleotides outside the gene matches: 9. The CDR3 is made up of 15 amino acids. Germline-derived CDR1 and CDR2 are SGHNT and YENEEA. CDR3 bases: TGTGCCAGCAGCCCATCAGCAGCGGGAGGGGATGAGCAGTTCTTC. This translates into CASSPSAAGGDEQFF.